This TCR beta chain was sequenced during a study of CD8+CD57+ T cells in acquired aplastic anemia. As for the study in general: Sorted CD4+ and CD8+ cell DNA averaged 3.2 ug.

By flow cytometry, patients selected for sequencing had shown an expansion of CD8+CD57+ cells. Patients had undergone no therapy by the time their blood was sampled. For CDR3 and TCR beta VDJ profiling, genomic DNA was the template used. A single record per CDR3 protein comes from TCRdb applying MiXCR to the reads. The table includes roughly 170,000 distinct CDR3 sequences, about 50% detected once. About this clonotype itself: Compared with germline, one end of the junction differs, possibly owing to a read error.

The CDR3 contains 15 residues. Germline loops: CDR1 ENHRY, CDR2 SYGVKD. Sequenced sample: sorted CD4+, CD8+, or CD8+CD57+ T cells (not recorded which) from PBMCs. The TCR comes from a human donor with aplastic anemia. V gene TRBV10-3 combines with J gene TRBJ2-2; tentatively, D is TRBD1 or TRBD2 (5 bases each). CDR3 coding DNA: TGTGCCATCCAAGCCGGACAATCGAACACCGGGGAGCTGTTCTTT. Translation: CAIQAGQSNTGELFF.